This TCR beta chain was identified during a study of cytomegalovirus exposure and HLA in healthy donors (dated by TCRdb to about 2017). As for the study more broadly: In an earlier analysis of some 610 of the donors, 276 Gb of sequence data and just under 120 million unique TCR beta sequences from about 179 million T cells were reported. Approximately 310 gigabases of sequencing data and around 80 million unique TCR sequences made up an early release that covered fewer than 650 HLA-typed donors. The genetic ancestry cluster associated with self-reported Caucasian donors included approximately 85% of the 300 to 450 genotyped donors. The aim of the study was to test whether cataloging public T cell receptors could identify signatures of past pathogen exposure. The study used immunosequencing to profile the T cell repertoires of some 600 subjects and linked those repertoires to cytomegalovirus serostatus. Along with the approximately 650-subject first cohort, a separate validation cohort of 120 different subjects was used. The study combined high-throughput TCR immunosequencing, statistical association of individual TCRs with disease status, and machine learning to predict cytomegalovirus infection status. In a later analysis, previously published TCR beta repertoires from roughly 710 donors were re-analyzed and high-resolution HLA genotyping was added so that TCR occurrence patterns could be studied. The later analysis used no new phenotypic data to find candidate immune exposures, relying instead on TCR beta sequences and their occurrence across donors. In an earlier analysis of several hundred of the donors, high-throughput TCR beta sequencing was used to judge whether each TCR beta V gene segment behaved as functional or pseudogenic. Donor age, sex, ethnicity and CMV serostatus were compiled alongside the repertoire data. A later genetic analysis took genome-wide SNP genotypes for about 65% of the 666 donors and used that subset as a discovery cohort. All discovery cohort repertoires had been generated on a single sequencing platform. HLA typing included class I and class II loci at four-digit resolution. Typing coverage varied by locus: roughly 629-630 donors for A, B, C, DRB1 and DQB1; around 560 for DQA1; some 610 for DPA1; approximately 490 for DPB1. Five DR-DQ haplotypes were handled as single units for association and clustering, since linkage in the cohort was strong. Among over 350 genotyped donors of the cohort, an average of about 240,000 unique TCR beta nucleotide sequences were sequenced per donor, roughly 20% of them non-productive. On the study overall, not on this receptor specifically: Strong co-occurrence of HLA alleles, especially DR and DQ, made assigning TCR associations to individual alleles difficult. Because counts were too low, about 18 rarely observed V segments, including chromosome 9 orphons, were excluded from the earlier analysis of around 590 of the donors. Three of the identified cytomegalovirus-associated TCR beta chains were confirmed in vitro to be specific for cytomegalovirus antigens. According to the authors, the approach could potentially be generalized to other disease states and immunological phenotypes. In both the original and validation cohorts, the classifier was reported to diagnose cytomegalovirus status with high specificity and sensitivity. A cluster of highly shared sequence variants was judged likely to represent a technical artifact of the sequencing pipeline. In a later analysis, HLA-associated TCR beta chains showed more clonal expansion and lower generation probabilities than non-associated chains that were equally common. In the study, some 180 TCR beta chains were listed as associated with cytomegalovirus. A later genetic analysis reported fewer N-insertions in productive TCRs among donors in an Asian-associated ancestry cluster than the roughly 700-donor mean. Sequencing depth was assumed to be roughly uniform across donors in the presence/absence analyses, though that assumption may not hold. According to a later analysis, TCR association rates differed among HLA loci, with DRB1 alleles showing the most associated TCRs and HLA-C alleles showing the fewest. Because some donors lacked HLA typing at each locus, the association tests relied only on the typed subset. A further reported finding was that TCR beta sequences accurately predicted the HLA-A and HLA-B alleles for most subjects in the first cohort. In a later analysis, most CMV-associated TCR beta chains were found to appear HLA-restricted, with HLA associations seemingly driven largely by CMV exposure. The 87-base-pair reads could not distinguish some IMGT-functional V segments, including TRBV6-2 and TRBV6-3, so those segments were excluded. Specific HLA alleles were associated with roughly 16,000 TCR beta sequences at a false discovery rate of 0.05 in a later analysis. A later genetic analysis associated a missense DCLRE1C variant with V-gene and J-gene trimming of TCR beta chains, and an independent cohort replicated the association. Several of the top co-occurrence clusters appeared to be linked to parvovirus B19, influenza, CMV and Epstein-Barr virus, according to a later analysis. For the cohort, immune exposure information was limited to CMV serostatus. In an earlier analysis of approximately 590 of the donors, most TCR beta V segments appeared in productive rearrangements about 90% or about 30% of the time, broadly matching IMGT annotations. Across donors, most TCR sequences were observed very rarely, whereas some public TCRs were present in many individuals. Correlated functional status among segregating V segments might reflect linkage disequilibrium, but an unknown experimental factor could not be ruled out. This cohort had only TCR beta chains sequenced, and the lack of alpha or paired-chain data limited which features could be detected.

In total, 500 to 700 healthy bone marrow donors made up the cohort. At the time of sampling, all cohort members were nominally healthy, though unrecorded immune exposures were likely present. The donor tested CMV seronegative and was one of the 352 seronegative cohort members. Each donor provided a peripheral blood sample, and peripheral blood mononuclear cells were used for TCR beta sequencing. Genomic DNA extraction from the blood cell samples was performed with the Qiagen DNeasy Blood Extraction Kit. Libraries were built with the immunoSEQ multiplex PCR assay. The multiplex PCR relied on a mix of 60 forward primers for TCR Vbeta segments and 13 reverse primers for TCR Jbeta segments. A multiplex PCR assay on genomic DNA amplified the CDR3 region of rearranged TCR beta genes. The amplified TCR beta libraries were sequenced on the Illumina HiSeq System as 87-base-pair reads. The paper's data handling went like this. Across the 500 to 850 repertoires, a later analysis counted 75 million to 90 million unique TCR beta chains, around 11 million of which were shared by at least two donors. Raw reads were error-corrected and collapsed into unique sequences with a nearest-neighbor algorithm that merged closely related sequences to remove PCR and sequencing errors. CDR3 sequences were aligned to IMGT reference sequences to assign V, D and J gene segments. For a sequence to be retained, a match of at least six nucleotides was required to both a V gene segment and a J gene segment. A rearrangement counted as productive if the CDR3 had no stop codons and remained in frame with V and J, and every other rearrangement counted as non-productive. CDR3 was defined by IMGT convention, running from the second conserved V-encoded cysteine to the conserved J-encoded phenylalanine. Sequences without an unambiguous match to a single V gene segment were excluded from the earlier analysis of a few hundred of the donors. An earlier analysis of 587 of the donors called V segments functional above 56.7% productive rearrangements and segregating when the between-donor standard deviation exceeded 5%. A statistical classification framework was built to diagnose cytomegalovirus status from the catalog of TCR beta chain sequences. In a later analysis, TCR nucleotide sequences were compared against IMGT/GENE-DB human TR gene sequences so that V and J genes could be assigned. The TCRdist pipeline was used in a later analysis to assign CDR3 sequences and most-parsimonious VDJ recombination scenarios. In a later analysis, each TCR beta chain was defined by its CDR3 amino acid sequence together with its V-gene family, and reads without a unique V-gene family were excluded. A later analysis removed 550 to 650 highly shared, low-generation-probability nucleotide sequences to deal with suspected cross-contamination and a sequencing artifact. A later analysis calculated a clonal expansion index for each public chain from normalized within-repertoire ranks of inferred template counts. Generation probabilities in a later analysis came from a VDJ recombination model fitted to out-of-frame rearrangements, and those results were checked against IGoR. In a later analysis, TCR-TCR, TCR-HLA and TCR-CMV co-occurrence was scored with hypergeometric tests, and a repertoire-size bias correction was applied to TCR pairs. False discovery rates were estimated in a later analysis by permuting HLA or CMV assignments 20 times. A later analysis grouped co-occurring TCRs with DBSCAN, adding TCRdist sequence similarity when clustering within HLA-allele-positive subsets. Repertoires with fewer than 30,000 or more than 120,000 public chains, plus five repertoires with anomalous nucleotide sharing, were excluded from co-occurrence clustering. TCRdb limited this immuneACCESS table to in-frame rearrangements with V and J called. A share of clones is missing; checked studies link under half to unresolved V genes, and the rest is unexplained. V and J calls plus clone size are reproduced from that table; the DNA served to infer D and trimming. The sample profile shows under 70,000 clones; 82% of them were found once. The leading ten clones occupy roughly 3.1% of the sample.

CDR1 MNHEY and CDR2 SMNVEV were looked up in the germline V gene (reference sequence). Germline trimming amounts to 8 bases on V and 4 bases on J, with 9 as the count of junction bases outside the gene matches. The CDR3 measures 15 amino acids from cysteine to phenylalanine. Only CDR3 DNA remains: 45 bases, in frame from the first base. Details on this clone: No cognate antigen has been identified for it. Base quality data are lacking; no much larger clone is found one base away.

This TCR was sampled from a man aged 45-65 years in good health and CMV-seronegative. Sample: PBMCs. Rearrangement joined TRBV27 to TRBJ1-1; 11 junctional bases match TRBD1. This receptor carries the CDR3 CASQGAGTGGTEAFF. The nucleotides are TGTGCCAGCCAGGGAGCCGGGACAGGGGGCACTGAAGCTTTCTTT.